The 20 T cell receptor beta chains below come from one sample, sequenced in a study of beta chain features in type 1 diabetes. cDNA synthesis used the whole RNA isolate, giving expressed TCRB sequences. Generated by immunoSEQ multiplex PCR, the TCRdb table keeps only in-frame clones and is missing some. Seen here are roughly 500,000 clones, approximately 30% observed once, and the top ten hold 0.05% to 0.065%. The sample taken for sequencing was naive CD4+ T cells from blood. These receptors all stem from a man aged 18 to 29 in good health.

This clone turned up a few times. The gene calls are TRBV30 and TRBJ1-1; 9 bases line up with TRBD1. From germline, CDR1 is GTSNPN and CDR2 SVGIG (reference sequence). The length of the CDR3 is 14 residues. The trim removed 8 bases at V and 2 bases at J, leaving 9 bases unmatched. CDR3 in DNA: TGTGCCAGGACGACAGGGGGAGGTAACACTGAAGCTTTCTTT. This codes for CARTTGGGNTEAFF.

This clone occurred a few times. The V call is TRBV5-6, the J call TRBJ2-3; a possible D gene is TRBD2 (6 bases). CDR3 size: 15 residues. Deletions cut 4 bases from V and 0 bases from J, with 12 bases between. Germline CDR1 is SGHDT and CDR2 is YYEEEE. CDR3 sequence: CASSPRLVSTDTQYF. The CDR3 DNA is TGTGCCAGCAGCCCGAGACTAGTGAGCACAGATACGCAGTATTTT.

J is TRBJ1-5 and V is TRBV30, with D maybe TRBD1 (5 bases). This CDR3 region has 15 residues. V shed 2 bases and J shed 1 base, with 12 bases lying between them. Germline CDR1 is GTSNPN and CDR2 is SVGIG (reference sequence). CDR3 DNA sequence: TGTGCCTGGAGTAAGGGGTCGATGAGCAATCAGCCCCAGCATTTT. This codes for CAWSKGSMSNQPQHF.

The chain employs TRBV7-9 and TRBJ1-1; D is unclear. The ends were cut back, 6 bases at V and 1 base at J, with 0 bases in the middle. This CDR3 is built from 10 residues. Germline lookup yields CDR1 SEHNR and CDR2 FQNEAQ (reference sequence). The CDR3 DNA follows: TGTGCCAGCAGGAACACTGAAGCTTTCTTT. The encoded protein is CASRNTEAFF.

This clone has only a few counts. V is TRBV27 and J is TRBJ1-2; D not resolved. Per the germline V gene, CDR1 is MNHEY and CDR2 is SMNVEV (reference sequence). This CDR3 region has 15 residues. Trimming removed 5 bases from V and 4 bases from J, with 17 bases in between. CDR3 sequence (DNA): TGTGCCAGCAGTCGCCAGGACCCTCGGGGCTATGGCTACACCTTC. Protein product: CASSRQDPRGYGYTF.

The genes are TRBV27 and TRBJ1-1; D may be TRBD1 (6 bases). This CDR3 spans 16 amino acids. The ends were cut back, 0 bases at V and 3 bases at J, with 14 bases in the middle. Germline V lookup: CDR1 MNHEY, CDR2 SMNVEV (reference sequence). CDR3 DNA sequence: TGTGCCAGCAGTTTATCGAGCCAGGGGATTCACACTGAAGCTTTCTTT. Translation gives CASSLSSQGIHTEAFF.

This clone was detected a few times. The chain combines TRBV7-9 with TRBJ2-7; a weak D match, TRBD2 (6 bases). Germline CDR1 is SEHNR and CDR2 is FQNEAQ (reference sequence). With 3 bases removed from V and 6 bases from J, the gap between germline ends came to 15 bases. The CDR3 contains 14 residues. CDR3 bases: TGTGCCAGCAGCTTGCGACGGGAGCAGGGCGAGCAGTACTTC. Translated, it gives CASSLRREQGEQYF.

This clone was found a few times. Other DNA sequences in this sample translate to the same CDR3. J is TRBJ2-5 and V is TRBV7-9, with 8 bases that match TRBD1. V lost 1 base to trimming and J lost 2 bases; unmatched junction nucleotides: 0. Germline values: CDR1 SEHNR, CDR2 FQNEAQ (reference sequence). The CDR3 length is 14 residues. The CDR3 loop reads CASSLGTGQETQYF. CDR3 DNA: TGTGCCAGCAGCTTAGGGACAGGGCAAGAGACCCAGTACTTC.

This sequence joins TRBV30 and TRBJ2-3; 7 bases are shared with TRBD2. With 4 bases clipped from V and 6 bases from J, the junction kept 7 bases outside the gene matches. This CDR3 has 13 amino acids. Per germline, CDR1 GTSNPN and CDR2 SVGIG (reference sequence). The CDR3 region is CAWKAGEVDTQYF. CDR3 sequence (DNA): TGTGCCTGGAAGGCGGGGGAGGTGGATACGCAGTATTTT.

This CDR3 is CSAQQGSGANVLTF. CDR3 sequence (DNA): TGCAGCGCTCAACAAGGCTCTGGGGCCAACGTCCTGACTTTC. The chain joins TRBV29-1 to TRBJ2-6; D not certain. There are 14 residues in the CDR3. Germline CDR1 is SQVTM and CDR2 is ANQGSEA. Trimming shortened V by 7 bases and J by 0 bases, and 10 bases separated the two germline ends.

The genes are TRBV4-1 and TRBJ2-7; the D call may be TRBD1 or TRBD2 (5 bases each). CDR1 and CDR2 from the germline V gene are MGHRA and YSYEKL. Trimming cost V 0 bases and J 0 bases, with 15 bases left between them. This CDR3 has 17 amino acids. DNA of the CDR3: TGCGCCAGCAGCCAAGAGAGGGGTTTTTGGGGCTCCTACGAGCAGTACTTC. Its protein product is CASSQERGFWGSYEQYF.

This clone was observed a handful of times. The rearrangement joins TRBV15 to TRBJ1-1; D not certain. This CDR3 comprises 15 residues. V was pared by 2 bases and J by 3 bases, with 13 bases between. Germline lookup yields CDR1 LNHNV and CDR2 YYDKDF (reference sequence). The CDR3 loop is CATSRIYRGDTEAFF. The CDR3 coding sequence is TGTGCCACCAGCAGAATCTACCGTGGTGACACTGAAGCTTTCTTT.

This clone was seen only a few times. This chain connects TRBV27 to TRBJ1-4, with D tentatively TRBD1 (6 bases). The CDR3 has 15 amino acids. The germline gives CDR1 MNHEY, CDR2 SMNVEV (reference sequence). V was trimmed by 7 bases and J by 5 bases, leaving 17 bases between them. The CDR3 is CASNTTGDRNEKLFF. The CDR3, as DNA: TGTGCCAGCAACACGACAGGCGACCGAAATGAAAAACTGTTTTTT. Full variable domain (rest looked up from reference TRBV27 and TRBJ1-4): EAQVTQNPRYLITVTGKKLTVTCSQNMNHEYMSWYRQDPGLGLRQIYYSMNVEVTDKGDVPEGYKVSRKEKRNFPLILESPSPNQTSLYFCASNTTGDRNEKLFFGSGTQLSVL.

For the CDR3, the DNA is TGTGCCAGCAGCCAGAGGGCCGACTCCTACAATGAGCAGTTCTTC. Translating it yields CASSQRADSYNEQFF. This rearrangement joins TRBV7-2 to TRBJ2-1; the D gene is possibly TRBD2 (5 bases). The CDR3 is 15 amino acids. Trimming stripped 5 bases from V and 0 bases from J, with 11 bases between. Germline CDR1 SGHTA, CDR2 FQGNSA.

The chain carries TRBV28 and TRBJ2-5; D call uncertain. This CDR3 spans 13 amino acids. Per the germline V gene, CDR1 is MDHEN and CDR2 is SYDVKM. Trimming shortened V by 7 bases and J by 1 base, and 10 bases separated the two germline ends. CDR3 sequence reads: CASNRQIQETQYF. CDR3 sequence (DNA): TGTGCCAGCAACCGGCAGATCCAAGAGACCCAGTACTTC.

The chain recombines TRBV4-3 with TRBJ1-2; no clear D. The V end lost 0 bases, the J end lost 11 bases, and 19 bases lay between the germline ends. CDR1 and CDR2 (germline): LGHNA, YSLEER. The CDR3 extends over 15 amino acids. DNA of the CDR3: TGCGCCAGCAGCCAAGAATCTGCCGCCACTCAACCTTACACCTTC. Translating it yields CASSQESAATQPYTF.

This chain connects TRBV2 to TRBJ1-2, with D hard to call. Germline V gene sequence: CDR1 SNHLY, CDR2 FYNNEI. Trimming removed 4 bases from V and 9 bases from J, with 3 bases in between. The CDR3 is 9 amino acids. This CDR3 reads CASSGSYTF. Written as DNA, the CDR3 is TGTGCCAGCAGTGGAAGCTACACCTTC.

This clone was observed a few times. The rearrangement links TRBV10-3 to TRBJ2-4, with D uncertain. CDR3 size: 17 residues. The germline V and J ends were trimmed by 0 bases and 0 bases, with 12 bases remaining between them. Germline assignment: CDR1 ENHRY and CDR2 SYGVKD. The CDR3 bases are TGTGCCATCAGTGAGTCACCGGCAGAACTAGCCAAAAACATTCAGTACTTC. Amino acid sequence: CAISESPAELAKNIQYF.

In its sample, this clone was seen a few times. The chain recombines TRBV9 with TRBJ2-3; D is undetermined. With 0 bases removed from V and 2 bases from J, the gap between germline ends came to 7 bases. From germline, CDR1 is SGDLS and CDR2 YYNGEE. The CDR3 extends over 14 amino acids. CDR3 sequence (DNA): TGTGCCAGCAGCGTAGGACCTAACACAGATACGCAGTATTTT. It yields the protein CASSVGPNTDTQYF.

In this sample, this clone turned up a few times. This chain links TRBV29-1 with TRBJ1-1; the D gene is possibly TRBD1 (6 bases). Trimming took 6 bases from V and 2 from J, leaving 16 bases between them. This CDR3 is 14 amino acids long. The germline gives CDR1 SQVTM, CDR2 ANQGSEA. Here the CDR3 DNA reads TGCAGCGTCGGGGGCAATGGGGTAAACACTGAAGCTTTCTTT. Protein product: CSVGGNGVNTEAFF.